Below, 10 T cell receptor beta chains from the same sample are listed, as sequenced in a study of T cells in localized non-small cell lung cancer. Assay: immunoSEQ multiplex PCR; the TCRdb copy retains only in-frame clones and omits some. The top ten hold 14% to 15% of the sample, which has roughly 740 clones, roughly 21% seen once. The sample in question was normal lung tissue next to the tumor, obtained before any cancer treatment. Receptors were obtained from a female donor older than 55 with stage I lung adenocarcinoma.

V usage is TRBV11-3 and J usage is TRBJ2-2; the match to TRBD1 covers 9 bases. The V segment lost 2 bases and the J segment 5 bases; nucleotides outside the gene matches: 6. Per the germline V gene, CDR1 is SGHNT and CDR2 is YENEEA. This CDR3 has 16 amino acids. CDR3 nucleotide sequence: TGTGCCAGCAGCTTATGGTCTGGACAGGGGACCGGGGAGCTGTTTTTT. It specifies CASSLWSGQGTGELFF.

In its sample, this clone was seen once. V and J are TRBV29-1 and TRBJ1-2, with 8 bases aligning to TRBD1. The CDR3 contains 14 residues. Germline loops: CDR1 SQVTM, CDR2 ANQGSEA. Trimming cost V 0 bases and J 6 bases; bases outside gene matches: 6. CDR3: CSVEDRYRGDGYTF. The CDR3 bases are TGCAGCGTTGAAGATCGGTACAGGGGGGATGGCTACACCTTC.

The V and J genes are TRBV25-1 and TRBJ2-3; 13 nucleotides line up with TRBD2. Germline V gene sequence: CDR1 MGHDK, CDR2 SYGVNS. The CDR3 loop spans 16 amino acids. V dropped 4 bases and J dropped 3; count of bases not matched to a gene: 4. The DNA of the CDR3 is TGTGCCAGCAGTGGCCGACTAGCGGGAGGTACAGATACGCAGTATTTT. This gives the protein CASSGRLAGGTDTQYF.

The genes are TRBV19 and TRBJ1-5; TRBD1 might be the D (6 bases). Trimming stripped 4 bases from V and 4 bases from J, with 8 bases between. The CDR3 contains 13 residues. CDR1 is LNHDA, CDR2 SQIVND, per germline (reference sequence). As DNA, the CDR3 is TGTGCCAGTAGTAAAGACAGGAATCAGCCCCAGCATTTT. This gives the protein CASSKDRNQPQHF.

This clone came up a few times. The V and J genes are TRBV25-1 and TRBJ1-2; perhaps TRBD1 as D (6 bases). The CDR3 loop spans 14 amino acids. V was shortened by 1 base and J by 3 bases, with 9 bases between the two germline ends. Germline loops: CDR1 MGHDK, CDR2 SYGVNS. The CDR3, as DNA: TGTGCCAGCAGTGAATCTGGGGGCCACTATGGCTACACCTTC. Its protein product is CASSESGGHYGYTF.

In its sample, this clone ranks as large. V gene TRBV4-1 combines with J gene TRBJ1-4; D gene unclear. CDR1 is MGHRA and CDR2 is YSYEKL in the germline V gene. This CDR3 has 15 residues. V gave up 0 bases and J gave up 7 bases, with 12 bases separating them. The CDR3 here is CASSQESRVGEKLFF. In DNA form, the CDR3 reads TGCGCCAGCAGCCAAGAATCTAGAGTAGGTGAAAAACTGTTTTTT.

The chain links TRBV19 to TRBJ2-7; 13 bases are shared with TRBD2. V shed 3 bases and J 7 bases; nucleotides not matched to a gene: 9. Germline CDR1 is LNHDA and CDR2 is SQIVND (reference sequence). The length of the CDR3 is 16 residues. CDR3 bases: TGTGCCAGTAGTATGATACTAGCGGGAGGGAGTCGGGAGCAGTACTTC. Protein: CASSMILAGGSREQYF.

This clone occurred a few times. The CDR3 region has the DNA TGTGCCAGCAGTTTGCAGGGACCCAACGTCCTGACTTTC. Its translation: CASSLQGPNVLTF. The chain uses TRBV28 and TRBJ2-6; tentatively, D is TRBD1 or TRBD2 (5 bases each). With 3 bases removed from V and 8 bases from J, the gap between germline ends came to 8 bases. CDR3 size: 13 residues. Germline CDR1 MDHEN, CDR2 SYDVKM.

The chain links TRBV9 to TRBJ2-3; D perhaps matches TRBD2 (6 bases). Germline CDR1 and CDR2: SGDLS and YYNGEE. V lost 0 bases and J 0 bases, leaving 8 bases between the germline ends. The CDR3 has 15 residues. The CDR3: CASSVGAGSTDTQYF. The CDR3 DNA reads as TGTGCCAGCAGCGTAGGGGCGGGGAGCACAGATACGCAGTATTTT.

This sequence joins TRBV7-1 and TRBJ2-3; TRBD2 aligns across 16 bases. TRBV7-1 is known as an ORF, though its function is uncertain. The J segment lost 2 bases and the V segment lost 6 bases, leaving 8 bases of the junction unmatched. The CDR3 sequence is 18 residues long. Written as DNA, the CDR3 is TGTGCCAGCAGACGCGGGACTAGCGGGAGGGCCGACACAGATACGCAGTATTTT. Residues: CASRRGTSGRADTDTQYF.